This T cell receptor (beta chain) was found in a study of tumor-infiltrating lymphocytes in localized non-small cell lung cancer. Overall study context: Some samples were collected after neoadjuvant chemotherapy; smokers, never-smokers and several histologies were included. Each patient gave resected tumor and non-adjacent uninvolved lung tissue.

Worth noting for this clone: The antigen remains undetermined.

General study results and limits: No link was found between tumor T-cell fraction and recurrence-free survival. Different pieces of the same tissue were used for each assay.

Generated by immunoSEQ multiplex PCR, the TCRdb table keeps only in-frame clones and is missing some. The data hold around 9,800 clones, with around 80% observed a single time. Germline V gene sequence: CDR1 GTSNPN, CDR2 SVGIG (reference sequence). The CDR3 is made up of 15 amino acids. The V segment lost 3 bases and the J segment 3 bases; nucleotides outside the gene matches: 6. The V call is TRBV30, the J call TRBJ2-1; TRBD1 matches 9 bases. The sample comprised lung tumor tissue. This sequence originates from a human donor with non-small cell lung cancer. This CDR3 is CAWRRGDRDYNEQFF. In DNA, the CDR3 is TGTGCCTGGAGGAGGGGGGACAGGGACTACAATGAGCAGTTCTTC.